Listed below are T cell receptor beta chains from one sample, sequenced in a study of blood T cells in healthy people across ages. TCRdb re-derived calls from the 5' RACE reads in MiXCR, one entry per CDR3 protein. The sample shows roughly 1.4 million distinct CDR3 sequences, roughly 59% of them seen only once. Sequences were obtained from blood. The receptors come from a man between 18 and 29 years old in good health. CDR3s include the opening cysteine and the closing phenylalanine or tryptophan. Each record gives: V gene, J gene, D gene, clone size, CDR3 protein, CDR3 DNA. A D gene is named only where the DNA matches it firmly. Not every row has a clone size; where given, it reads once, few, many or a size class.

TRBV7-9	TRBJ2-2	NA	NA	CASSPQNGRSGELFF	TGTGCCAGCAGCCCCCAGAACGGACGAAGCGGGGAGCTGTTTTTT
TRBV5-7	TRBJ2-5	TRBD1	NA	CASSFETGQQETQYF	TGTGCCAGCAGCTTTGAGACGGGACAGCAAGAGACCCAGTACTTC
TRBV15	TRBJ2-5	NA	NA	CATSSTYNEQYF	TGTGCCACCAGCAGCACTTACAATGAGCAGTACTTC
TRBV6-1	TRBJ2-7	NA	NA	CASSELGRGYDEQYF	TGTGCCAGCAGTGAACTGGGCAGGGGCTACGACGAGCAGTACTTC
TRBV28	TRBJ2-7	NA	few	CASSPRGGSRAYEQYF	TGTGCCAGCAGCCCAAGAGGGGGAAGTCGGGCTTACGAGCAGTACTTC
TRBV5-1	TRBJ2-1	TRBD2	few	CASSPGLEGEQFF	TGCGCCAGCAGCCCTGGACTAGAGGGTGAGCAGTTCTTC
TRBV20-1	TRBJ2-4	NA	few	CSARDIWDNKNIQYF	TGCAGTGCTAGAGATATCTGGGACAACAAAAACATTCAGTACTTC
TRBV12-3/TRBV12-4	TRBJ1-1	NA	NA	CASMRHSEAFF	TGTGCCAGCATGAGACACTCTGAAGCTTTCTTT
TRBV15	TRBJ2-3	TRBD1	few	CATSRGQGAPDTQYF	TGTGCCACCAGCCGAGGACAGGGGGCCCCAGATACGCAGTATTTT
TRBV11-2	TRBJ2-7	TRBD1	NA	CASSLIGQGNTYEQYF	TGTGCCAGCAGCTTAATAGGACAGGGGAACACCTACGAGCAGTACTTC
TRBV7-9	TRBJ2-4	NA	NA	CASSLLGGLYF	TGTGCCAGCAGCTTATTGGGGGGTTTGTACTTC
TRBV27	TRBJ2-1	NA	few	CASSLERGEQFF	TGTGCCAGCAGTCTAGAGAGGGGGGAGCAGTTCTTC
TRBV5-1	TRBJ2-5	TRBD1	NA	CASSFLTGDQETQYF	TGCGCCAGCAGCTTCCTGACAGGGGACCAAGAGACCCAGTACTTC
TRBV10-3	TRBJ2-7	TRBD2	NA	CAISAFSGSYEQYF	TGTGCCATCAGTGCCTTTAGCGGGAGCTACGAGCAGTACTTC
TRBV20-1	TRBJ2-1	NA	few	CSARDLGGDYNEQFF	TGCAGTGCTAGAGATCTCGGCGGGGACTACAATGAGCAGTTCTTC
TRBV6-5	TRBJ2-5	NA	NA	CASSSKTLGKQYF	TGTGCCAGCAGCTCCAAGACATTAGGGAAGCAGTACTTC
TRBV20-1	TRBJ2-4	TRBD1	NA	CSAPLAQGIKNIQYF	TGCAGTGCTCCCCTTGCACAGGGGATAAAAAACATTCAGTACTTC
TRBV10-2	TRBJ2-3	TRBD2	NA	CASSAGAHQDTQYF	TGCGCCAGCTCAGCGGGGGCGCACCAAGATACGCAGTATTTT
TRBV7-8	TRBJ1-1	NA	NA	CASSVVEQNTEAFF	TGTGCCAGCAGCGTAGTAGAACAGAACACTGAAGCTTTCTTT
TRBV20-1	TRBJ2-7	TRBD1	NA	CSGDNPGTDGNEQYF	TGCAGTGGGGATAACCCCGGGACAGACGGCAATGAGCAGTACTTC
TRBV29-1	TRBJ2-1	NA	NA	CSAADLEQFF	TGCAGCGCTGCGGACCTAGAGCAGTTCTTC
TRBV27	TRBJ2-1	TRBD2	NA	CASSLASGKGEFF	TGTGCCAGCAGTTTAGCTAGCGGGAAGGGGGAGTTCTTC
TRBV27	TRBJ2-3	NA	NA	CASTGALRPDTQYF	TGTGCCAGCACCGGAGCCCTCAGGCCAGATACGCAGTATTTT
TRBV7-9	TRBJ2-7	NA	many	CASSLVGNYEQYF	TGTGCCAGCAGCTTAGTTGGGAACTACGAGCAGTACTTC
TRBV4-1	TRBJ1-2	NA	NA	CASMGERGGGYTF	TGCGCCAGCATGGGGGAACGGGGGGGTGGCTACACCTTC
TRBV4-3	TRBJ2-3	NA	NA	CASSQEGLSTDTQYF	TGCGCCAGCAGCCAAGAGGGGCTTAGCACAGATACGCAGTATTTT
TRBV9	TRBJ2-2	NA	few	CASSVATMGVTGELFF	TGTGCCAGCAGCGTAGCTACGATGGGGGTCACCGGGGAGCTGTTTTTT
TRBV5-1	TRBJ1-4	NA	many	CASREGTNEKLFF	TGCGCCAGCAGGGAAGGAACTAATGAAAAACTGTTTTTT
TRBV15	TRBJ1-2	NA	NA	CATSVIQRNYGYTF	TGTGCCACCAGCGTGATACAGAGAAACTATGGCTACACCTTC
TRBV20-1	TRBJ2-1	NA	few	CSASLGAYNEQFF	TGCAGTGCTAGCCTGGGGGCCTACAATGAGCAGTTCTTC
TRBV29-1	TRBJ2-5	TRBD1	NA	CSVETTGVETQYF	TGCAGCGTTGAAACGACAGGGGTGGAGACCCAGTACTTC
TRBV7-2	TRBJ2-5	NA	NA	CASSLRTVQGVGETQYF	TGTGCCAGCAGTCTACGCACCGTACAGGGAGTTGGGGAGACCCAGTACTTC
TRBV25-1	TRBJ2-7	TRBD1	few	CASRGTGDSYEQYF	TGTGCCAGCAGGGGTACAGGGGACTCCTACGAGCAGTACTTC
TRBV27	TRBJ2-7	NA	NA	CAGGAGPYEQYF	TGTGCCGGAGGGGCAGGGCCCTACGAGCAGTACTTC
TRBV5-1	TRBJ2-4	NA	few	CASSLYGEEQYF	TGCGCCAGCAGCTTGTATGGCGAAGAGCAGTACTTC
TRBV4-3	TRBJ1-6	NA	NA	CASSQLRGDSPLHF	TGCGCCAGCAGCCAACTAAGGGGGGATTCACCCCTCCACTTT
TRBV20-1	TRBJ2-7	TRBD2	once	CSAPAAGVFYEQYF	TGCAGTGCACCGGCGGCGGGAGTATTCTACGAGCAGTACTTC
TRBV27	TRBJ1-3	NA	few	CASSPLLSGNTIYF	TGTGCCAGCAGTCCTCTCCTCTCTGGAAACACCATATATTTT
TRBV9	TRBJ2-1	NA	NA	CASSTRTAGPADEQFF	TGTGCCAGCAGCACGCGCACGGCGGGCCCAGCTGATGAGCAGTTCTTC
TRBV5-5	TRBJ1-2	NA	NA	CASSLEQGPRGYTF	TGTGCCAGCAGCTTGGAACAGGGCCCCCGGGGCTACACCTTC
TRBV6-5	TRBJ1-1	NA	NA	CASSWESNTEAFF	TGTGCCAGCAGTTGGGAGTCGAACACTGAAGCTTTCTTT
TRBV7-9	TRBJ1-6	NA	NA	CASSLSRQVSPLHF	TGTGCCAGCAGCTTAAGTCGTCAGGTTTCACCCCTCCACTTT
TRBV12-3/TRBV12-4	TRBJ2-3	TRBD2	NA	CASSFSGGALATDTQYF	TGTGCCAGCAGTTTTAGCGGGGGGGCCTTAGCCACAGATACGCAGTATTTT
TRBV7-9	TRBJ2-3	NA	NA	CASSLIGLPPTDTQYF	TGTGCCAGCAGCTTAATCGGTCTCCCCCCCACAGATACGCAGTATTTT
TRBV20-1	TRBJ2-3	TRBD2	NA	CSAKRLAALDTQYF	TGCAGTGCGAAGAGACTAGCAGCTTTAGATACGCAGTATTTT
TRBV7-6	TRBJ2-2	NA	NA	CASSLARTNTGELFF	TGTGCCAGCAGCTTGGCGAGAACGAACACCGGGGAGCTGTTTTTT
TRBV20-1	TRBJ1-1	TRBD1	many	CSARSDRVNTEAFF	TGCAGTGCTAGGAGCGACAGGGTCAACACTGAAGCTTTCTTT
TRBV4-3	TRBJ2-1	TRBD2	NA	CASSQDGWTSGGSNEQFF	TGCGCCAGCAGCCAAGATGGGTGGACTAGCGGGGGTTCGAATGAGCAGTTCTTC
TRBV20-1	TRBJ2-5	NA	NA	CSASRLGEETQYF	TGCAGTGCTTCCCGACTAGGCGAAGAGACCCAGTACTTC
TRBV4-1	TRBJ2-2	NA	NA	CASSQVTRTGELFF	TGCGCCAGCAGCCAAGTTACCCGAACCGGGGAGCTGTTTTTT
TRBV27	TRBJ1-2	NA	few	CASSPGHEGYTF	TGTGCCAGCAGTCCTGGACACGAAGGCTACACCTTC
TRBV11-2	TRBJ1-2	NA	NA	CASAFGGGGYTF	TGTGCCAGCGCTTTCGGGGGGGGCGGCTACACCTTC
TRBV28	TRBJ2-7	NA	few	CASSFVGYRQALLGDEQYF	TGTGCCAGCAGTTTTGTGGGATATCGTCAGGCCCTACTCGGGGACGAGCAGTACTTC
TRBV25-1	TRBJ2-5	TRBD2	NA	CATGGYKSAQYF	TGTGCCACGGGGGGGTATAAGTCGGCCCAGTACTTC
TRBV6-5	TRBJ1-5	TRBD1	NA	CASSYLGTGGHNQPQHF	TGTGCCAGCAGTTACCTTGGGACAGGGGGACACAATCAGCCCCAGCATTTT
TRBV29-1	TRBJ1-1	NA	NA	CSVERTLEKEAFF	TGCAGCGTTGAACGCACCCTGGAAAAGGAAGCTTTCTTT
TRBV4-1	TRBJ2-7	NA	NA	CASSQERGGTYNEQYF	TGCGCCAGCAGCCAAGAGCGGGGAGGCACCTACAATGAGCAGTACTTC
TRBV5-1	TRBJ2-7	TRBD1	few	CARKPDRPYEQYF	TGCGCCAGAAAACCGGACAGGCCCTACGAGCAGTACTTC
TRBV6-5	TRBJ1-1	NA	NA	CASSDGMNTEAFF	TGTGCCAGCAGTGATGGGATGAACACTGAAGCTTTCTTT
TRBV4-1	TRBJ2-2	NA	NA	CASSQDWTWGELFF	TGCGCCAGCAGCCAAGATTGGACATGGGGGGAGCTGTTTTTT